Below are 20 T cell receptor beta chains sequenced from a single sample in a study of T cells after yellow fever vaccination. TCRdb recomputed calls from the 5' RACE reads with MiXCR, one row per CDR3 protein. This table has hundreds of thousands of distinct CDR3 sequences, less than 9.5% appearing once. The sample consisted of CD4+ T cells sorted from PBMCs, taken 5 days after the yellow fever booster vaccination. Receptor source: a young man who received the YFV17D yellow fever vaccine.

Only a few counts were recorded for this clonotype. The chain uses TRBV11-3 and TRBJ2-3, with D perhaps being TRBD1 or TRBD2 (5 bases each). The CDR3 spans 13 residues. Germline values: CDR1 SGHNT, CDR2 YENEEA. V gave up 6 bases and J gave up 6 bases, with 13 bases separating them. The CDR3 DNA is TGTGCCAGCAGTGGACAACCGGGGGATACGCAGTATTTT. It is translated as CASSGQPGDTQYF.

There are a few counts of this clonotype. V usage is TRBV11-2 and J usage is TRBJ2-1; TRBD2 aligns across 9 bases. The germline gives CDR1 SGHAT, CDR2 FQNNGV. J lost 8 bases, V lost 1 base, and 0 bases had no gene match. The CDR3 extends over 13 amino acids. CDR3 nucleotide sequence: TGTGCCAGCAGCTTAGGACTAGCGGATGAGCAGTTCTTC. As protein: CASSLGLADEQFF.

In this sample, this clonotype turned up a few times. The V and J genes are TRBV6-2 or TRBV6-3 and TRBJ2-5; D is possibly TRBD2 (5 bases). Germline loops: CDR1 MNHEY, CDR2 SVGEGT. The CDR3 has 12 residues. Trimming shortened V by 0 bases and J by 9 bases, and 8 bases separated the two germline ends. Here the CDR3 DNA reads TGTGCCAGCAGTTACTCCTGGACTCCCCAGTACTTC. The encoded protein is CASSYSWTPQYF.

The rearrangement joins TRBV25-1 to TRBJ1-2; D is uncertain. Between the trimmed V and J ends, which lost 1 base and 8 bases, there was a span of 5 bases. The germline CDR1 and CDR2 sequences are MGHDK and SYGVNS. The CDR3 contains 11 residues. Written as DNA, the CDR3 is TGTGCCAGCAGTGAATTCGAAGGCTACACCTTC. This translates into CASSEFEGYTF.

The chain links TRBV9 to TRBJ2-3; 16 bases fit TRBD2. V trimming: 10 bases; J trimming: 8 bases; junction bases outside the gene matches: 13. CDR1 SGDLS and CDR2 YYNGEE come from the germline V gene. CDR3 length equals 16 residues. CDR3 amino acids: CASTGTSGGALSTQYF. The CDR3 DNA reads TGTGCCTCGACCGGGACTAGCGGGGGGGCTCTTTCTACGCAGTATTTT. Full variable domain (outside the CDR3, taken from reference TRBV9 and TRBJ2-3): DSGVTQTPKHLITATGQRVTLRCSPRSGDLSVYWYQQSLDQGLQFLIQYYNGEERAKGNILERFSAQQFPDLHSELNLSSLELGDSALYFCASTGTSGGALSTQYFGPGTRLTVL.

This clonotype was recorded many times. The V and J genes are TRBV6-6 and TRBJ2-1; D not certain. There are 14 residues in the CDR3. Germline V CDR1 and CDR2: MNHNY, SVGAGI (reference sequence). Trimming stripped 6 bases from V and 0 bases from J, with 9 bases between. In nucleotides, the CDR3 is TGTGCCAGCAGCGGAAGCAGCTCCTACAATGAGCAGTTCTTC. Translation gives CASSGSSSYNEQFF.

The V call is TRBV12-3 or TRBV12-4, the J call TRBJ2-7; TRBD1 aligns across 8 bases. This CDR3 is 16 amino acids long. Losses at the gene ends were 1 base for V and 3 bases for J; bases not matched to a gene: 8. This chain's CDR3 is CASSLDRGSDRYEQYF. CDR3 nucleotide sequence: TGTGCCAGCAGTTTAGACAGGGGGTCCGATCGCTACGAGCAGTACTTC.

This clonotype has at least ten counts. The rearrangement links TRBV10-1 to TRBJ2-2; D is perhaps TRBD2 (5 bases). The germline V gene has CDR1 WNHNN and CDR2 SYGVQD (reference sequence). This CDR3 contains 14 residues. V lost 2 bases to trimming and J lost 5 bases, with 9 bases between them. CDR3 sequence: CASSELRGTGELFF. In DNA, the CDR3 is TGCGCCAGCAGTGAGCTTCGGGGTACCGGGGAGCTGTTTTTT.

This clonotype appeared many times. The rearrangement links TRBV7-9 to TRBJ2-7; 10 bases are a match to TRBD1. The CDR3 has 15 residues. CDR1 is SEHNR and CDR2 is FQNEAQ in the germline V gene (reference sequence). J was trimmed by 3 bases and V by 1 base; bases with no gene match: 3. The DNA of the CDR3 is TGTGCCAGCAGCTTAGGAGGGACAGGGGACTACGAGCAGTACGTC. Protein: CASSLGGTGDYEQYV.

This clonotype was observed a few times. The chain has TRBV19 and TRBJ2-2; the D gene is possibly TRBD2 (7 bases). The CDR3 runs to 15 residues. The V end was cut by 7 bases, the J end by 6 bases, with 18 bases between. Looked up from germline, CDR1 is LNHDA and CDR2 is SQIVND (reference sequence). This CDR3 is CASNLGGAPPGELFF. The CDR3 nucleotides are TGTGCCAGTAATCTTGGGGGGGCGCCTCCCGGGGAGCTGTTTTTT.

This clonotype has a handful of counts. The genes are TRBV20-1 and TRBJ1-3; tentative D call: TRBD1 (6 bases). Trimming removed 3 bases from V and 2 bases from J, with 17 bases in between. The germline V gene has CDR1 DFQATT and CDR2 SNEGSKA (reference sequence). The CDR3 is 16 residues long. Written as DNA, the CDR3 is TGCAGTGCTAGGGGGGCGGGGGTCTTAACTGGAAACACCATATATTTT. Translating it yields CSARGAGVLTGNTIYF.

This clonotype has only a few counts. This chain's CDR3 is CASREGTIGWSYEQYV. Written as DNA, the CDR3 is TGTGCCAGCAGAGAAGGGACCATCGGATGGTCCTACGAGCAGTACGTC. This sequence joins TRBV6-4 and TRBJ2-7; D is perhaps TRBD1 or TRBD2 (5 bases each). The CDR3 has 16 amino acids. Germline V gene lookup returns CDR1 MRHNA and CDR2 SNTAGT. V was cut by 6 bases and J by 1 base, with 19 bases left in between.

The chain carries TRBV18 and TRBJ1-2; 8 positions agree with TRBD1. Germline lookup yields CDR1 KGHSH and CDR2 LQKENI. The junction had 2 bases not matched to a gene; V was cut back by 3 bases and J by 2 bases. CDR3 length: 14 residues. CDR3: CASSPRDRNYGYTF. The CDR3 DNA reads TGTGCCAGCTCACCGCGGGACAGGAACTATGGCTACACCTTC.

This clonotype came up many times. The chain is built from TRBV11-2 and TRBJ1-2; unclear D gene. Trimming took off 5 bases at V and 4 bases at J, with 11 bases between the two ends. Germline-derived CDR1 and CDR2 are SGHAT and FQNNGV. There are 13 residues in the CDR3. The CDR3 loop reads CASSLTITYGYTF. CDR3 sequence (DNA): TGTGCCAGCAGCCTCACAATAACCTATGGCTACACCTTC.

The chain recombines TRBV5-4 with TRBJ2-3; no clear D gene. V lost 0 bases and J lost 6, with 8 bases in between. The germline V gene encodes CDR1 SGHNT and CDR2 YYREEE (reference sequence). CDR3 length: 13 residues. The CDR3 nucleotides read TGTGCCAGCAGCTTGGGACGCCGCGATACGCAGTATTTT. Its protein is CASSLGRRDTQYF.

This clonotype was observed many times. The CDR3 spells CASSSVRSGNTIYF. The DNA for the CDR3 is TGTGCCAGCAGCTCCGTACGTTCTGGAAACACCATATATTTT. The genes are TRBV5-6 and TRBJ1-3; D is ambiguous. The CDR3 has 14 residues. Trimming cost V 3 bases and J 1 base, with 8 bases left between them. Looked up from germline, CDR1 is SGHDT and CDR2 is YYEEEE. Filled out from reference TRBV5-6 and TRBJ1-3, the complete variable domain reads DAGVTQSPTHLIKTRGQQVTLRCSPKSGHDTVSWYQQALGQGPQFIFQYYEEEERQRGNFPDRFSGHQFPNYSSELNVNALLLGDSALYLCASSSVRSGNTIYFGEGSWLTVV.

Only a few counts were recorded for this clonotype. The rearrangement joins TRBV5-1 to TRBJ1-2; D not resolved. The germline V gene encodes CDR1 SGHRS and CDR2 YFSETQ. Trimming shortened V by 4 bases and J by 2 bases, and 15 bases separated the two germline ends. This CDR3 has 15 residues. CDR3 bases: TGCGCCAGCAGCCATTCCGACGGAAGGAACTATGGCTACACCTTC. Its translation: CASSHSDGRNYGYTF.

This clonotype occurred many times. J is TRBJ2-1 and V is TRBV6-5, with 12 bases matching TRBD1. Germline-derived CDR1 and CDR2 are MNHEY and SVGAGI. Losses at the gene ends were 6 bases for V and 3 bases for J; bases not matched to a gene: 6. This CDR3 comprises 16 residues. The CDR3 spells CASSKGTGGLYNEQFF. CDR3 bases: TGTGCCAGCAGCAAGGGGACAGGGGGCCTCTACAATGAGCAGTTCTTC.

This rearrangement joins TRBV4-3 to TRBJ2-7, with TRBD1 identical over 8 bases. V shed 1 base, J shed 6 bases, and the junction held 11 bases outside the gene matches. This CDR3 has 16 residues. Per germline, CDR1 LGHNA and CDR2 YSLEER. The CDR3 is CASSQGAGTGSGEQYF. CDR3 DNA sequence: TGCGCCAGCAGCCAAGGAGCTGGGACAGGATCGGGCGAGCAGTACTTC.

This clonotype was seen many times. The V gene is TRBV7-2, the J gene TRBJ2-6; no clear D. The CDR3 length is 15 residues. CDR1 and CDR2 (germline): SGHTA, FQGNSA. Trimming took off 3 bases at V and 1 base at J, with 7 bases between the two ends. The CDR3 sequence: CASSFLGSGANVLTF. The CDR3 DNA sequence: TGTGCCAGCAGCTTTCTTGGATCTGGGGCCAACGTCCTGACTTTC.